Below are 5 T cell receptor beta chains sequenced from a single sample in a study of molecular identifiers for immune sequencing clone quantification. Using its own MiXCR run on the PCR reads, TCRdb lists one record per CDR3 protein. The sample lists more than 70,000 distinct CDR3 sequences, over 20% occurring once. The specimen was naive CD8+ T cells from blood, with Jurkat cell RNA spiked in. The subset was: FACS-sorted CD8+CD4-CCR7+CD45RA+ naive T cells. These receptors were taken from a human donor in good health. Some libraries in this study had Jurkat cell RNA spiked in.

This clonotype came up many times. The chain joins TRBV7-2 to TRBJ1-6, with D perhaps TRBD1 (6 bases). Germline V gives CDR1 SGHTA, CDR2 FQGNSA. This CDR3 has 16 amino acids. V was trimmed by 5 bases and J by 8 bases, leaving 19 bases between them. The CDR3 DNA reads as TGTGCCAGCAGCCCCTCCCCCGCAGGGGCCCATTCACCCCTCCACTTT. Residues: CASSPSPAGAHSPLHF.

At least ten counts were recorded for this clonotype. The chain couples TRBV4-1 to TRBJ1-1; D is perhaps TRBD1 (5 bases). Germline assignment: CDR1 MGHRA and CDR2 YSYEKL. This CDR3 has 14 amino acids. Trimming left V 0 bases short and J 5 bases short, with 10 bases between. CDR3 nucleotides: TGCGCCAGCAGCCAAGAGAGGGGACGGACTGAAGCTTTCTTT. This gives the protein CASSQERGRTEAFF.

The rearrangement uses TRBV19 and TRBJ2-3; D may be TRBD2 (5 bases). The CDR3 spans 14 residues. Germline V lookup: CDR1 LNHDA, CDR2 SQIVND (reference sequence). V lost 7 bases, J lost 4 bases, and 15 bases lay in between. In DNA form, the CDR3 reads TGTGCCAGTAATATGAGGCAGAGGGCAGATACGCAGTATTTT. Translated, it gives CASNMRQRADTQYF.

This clonotype came up many times. The junction does not match germline at one end; this may be a read error. The chain combines TRBV4-3 with TRBJ2-3; tentative D call: TRBD2 (6 bases). The CDR3 spans 17 residues. Germline V lookup: CDR1 LGHNA, CDR2 YSLEER. For the CDR3, the DNA is TGCGCCAGCAGCCAAGTTGGAGGGTATGGTGCCACAGGTACGCAGTATTTT. Amino acids: CASSQVGGYGATGTQYF.

As regards this clonotype: A much larger clone lies a single base off, so this may be a read error. This sequence joins TRBV6-6 and TRBJ1-1; 12 nucleotides agree with TRBD1. The CDR3 sequence is 17 residues long. Per germline, CDR1 MNHNY and CDR2 SVGAGI (reference sequence). The CDR3 region is CAGSYSWDRGQNTEAFF. CDR3 in DNA: TGTGCCGGCAGTTACTCTTGGGACAGGGGGCAGAACACTGAAGCTTTCTTT.